The T cell receptor (beta chain) described here comes from a study of blood T cell repertoires in COVID-19 (dated by TCRdb to the early 2020s). Background for the entire study: Samples from collaborators originated in the United States, Italy and Spain and spanned both the acute and convalescent phases of COVID-19. Samples were obtained from the ongoing ImmuneRACE study (first 160 participants) and from over 1,000 subjects provided by 6 global collaborators. The repertoires were released in a freely available public database intended as a resource for research on the immune response to SARS-CoV-2. Nearly every sample came with metadata listing a de-identified subject ID, COVID-19 status, age in years and sex. The material from the prospective study consisted of cDNA or gDNA derived from T cells, B-cell-depleted T cells, or PBMCs. HLA class I and class II types, where available, came from metadata supplied by the sample provider rather than from assay-based typing. Deeply sampled blood TCRbeta repertoires from subjects exposed to, actively infected with, or recovered from COVID-19 were included in the dataset.

From its cysteine to its phenylalanine, the CDR3 spans 15 amino acids. The CDR3 DNA has 45 bases and is translated from base 1. The germline V gene gives CDR1 as MDHEN and CDR2 as SYDVKM. V has 7 bases trimmed and J has 2 bases trimmed; junction bases matching no gene number 8. The study at large found these results: How much clinical and demographic metadata was included differed by source and by participant, and the metadata was provided uncurated.

The immunoSEQ Assay, a bias-controlled multiplex PCR, was used to amplify TCRbeta CDR3 regions from genomic DNA. In the source study's methods: The number of nucleated cells in each sample was estimated from the amplification of reference gene primers within the assay. To quantify the absolute abundance of each unique TCRbeta CDR3 rearrangement, sequence reads were collapsed and filtered. Productive Simpson clonality was computed per sample as the square root of Simpson's diversity index over productive rearrangements. TCRdb's version of the immuneACCESS table is confined to in-frame rearrangements and falls short of the full clone set. An unresolved V gene accounts for under half of the shortfall where checked; the remainder is of unknown origin. V, J and clone size derive from that table, while D and trimming were established from the DNA sequence. The sample yields 50,000 to 65,000 clones; nearly 90% were counted once. The top ten constitute under 5% of the sample.

This clone occurred once. No antigen is known for it. The record has no base qualities; no much larger clone is one base away. Collaborating institutions collected whole blood in K2EDTA tubes following their own protocols. For TCRbeta analysis, collaborators shipped samples in one of three forms: frozen whole blood, isolated PBMCs, or DNA extracted from either of those sample types. The source of this sequence is a man aged 55 to 70 with active COVID-19. Material for sequencing was peripheral blood. Recombination joined TRBV28 with TRBJ1-5; 7 middle bases align to TRBD1. The DNA sequence is given as TGTGCCAGCACCTATCTAGGGACAGGCAATCAGCCCCAGCATTTT. It specifies CASTYLGTGNQPQHF.